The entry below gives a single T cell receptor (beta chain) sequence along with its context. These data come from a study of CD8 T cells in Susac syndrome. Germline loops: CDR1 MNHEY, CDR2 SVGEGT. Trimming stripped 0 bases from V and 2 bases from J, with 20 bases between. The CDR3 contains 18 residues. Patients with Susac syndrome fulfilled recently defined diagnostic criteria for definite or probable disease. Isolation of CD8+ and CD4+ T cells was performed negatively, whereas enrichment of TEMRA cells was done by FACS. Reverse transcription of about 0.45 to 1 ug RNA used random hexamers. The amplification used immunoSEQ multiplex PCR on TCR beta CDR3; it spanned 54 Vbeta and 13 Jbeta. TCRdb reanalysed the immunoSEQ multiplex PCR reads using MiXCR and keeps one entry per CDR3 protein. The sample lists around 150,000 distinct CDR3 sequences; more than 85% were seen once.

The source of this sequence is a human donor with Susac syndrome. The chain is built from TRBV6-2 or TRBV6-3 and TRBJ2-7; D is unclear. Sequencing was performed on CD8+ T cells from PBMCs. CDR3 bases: TGTGCCAGCAGTTACTCTGCAAACTACCTGTCAGAAACCTACGAGCAGTACTTC. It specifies CASSYSANYLSETYEQYF.